A single sample is the source of the 5 T cell receptor beta chains below, sequenced in a study of T cell repertoires in cytomegalovirus infection. TCRdb reprocessed the reads with MiXCR, giving one entry per CDR3 protein. This sample carries around 170,000 distinct CDR3 sequences, around an eighth of them seen once, and the ten largest clones take over 20%. Source material: PBMCs. These receptors all come from a human donor in good health (CMV status not recorded). Some clones in this sample may be carry-over from other donors' samples.

V usage is TRBV6-2 or TRBV6-3 and J usage is TRBJ2-3; D possibly corresponds to TRBD1 (5 bases). This CDR3 comprises 14 residues. Trimming cost V 2 bases and J 2 bases, with 8 bases left between them. Germline V CDR1 and CDR2: MNHEY, SVGEGT. The CDR3 sequence: CASSYAGFTDTQYF. In DNA, the CDR3 is TGTGCCAGCAGTTACGCAGGGTTCACAGATACGCAGTATTTT.

The chain uses TRBV6-6 and TRBJ1-2; D is ambiguous. V lost 2 bases and J 0 bases, leaving 7 bases between the germline ends. The CDR3 totals 14 residues. The germline V gene encodes CDR1 MNHNY and CDR2 SVGAGI (reference sequence). The CDR3 loop reads CASSYNGANYGYTF. Written as DNA, the CDR3 is TGTGCCAGCAGTTACAACGGAGCTAACTATGGCTACACCTTC.

This clonotype was seen just once. The chain employs TRBV20-1 and TRBJ2-4; 10 nucleotides align to TRBD2. Germline V CDR1 and CDR2: DFQATT, SNEGSKA (reference sequence). CDR3 length equals 15 residues. The trim removed 5 bases at V and 9 bases at J, leaving 13 bases unmatched. CDR3 amino acids: CSAPAGGLRGGIQYF. The CDR3 coding sequence is TGCAGTGCTCCAGCGGGAGGGCTACGTGGGGGCATTCAGTACTTC.

This clonotype was found many times. V is TRBV7-9 and J is TRBJ2-1, with D unresolved. CDR3 length: 16 residues. With 6 bases removed from V and 5 bases from J, the gap between germline ends came to 20 bases. CDR1 is SEHNR and CDR2 is FQNEAQ in the germline V gene (reference sequence). The CDR3 DNA follows: TGTGCCAGCAGTCCCGTACCGGGCCTCGCAAACAATGAGCAGTTCTTC. Translating gives CASSPVPGLANNEQFF.

There are many counts of this clonotype. This rearrangement joins TRBV14 to TRBJ2-1; a possible D gene is TRBD2 (7 bases). Germline V gives CDR1 SGHDN, CDR2 FVKESK. The CDR3 length is 16 residues. Trimming removed 4 bases at V and 7 bases at J, with 20 bases between. The CDR3 DNA sequence: TGTGCCAGCAGCCTGCTCGGGCGGGGGCCCGGGAATGAGCAGTTCTTC. It encodes CASSLLGRGPGNEQFF. The full variable domain, with the rest looked up from reference TRBV14 and TRBJ2-1, is EAGVTQFPSHSVIEKGQTVTLRCDPISGHDNLYWYRRVMGKEIKFLLHFVKESKQDESGMPNNRFLAERTGGTYSTLKVQPAELEDSGVYFCASSLLGRGPGNEQFFGPGTRLTVL.